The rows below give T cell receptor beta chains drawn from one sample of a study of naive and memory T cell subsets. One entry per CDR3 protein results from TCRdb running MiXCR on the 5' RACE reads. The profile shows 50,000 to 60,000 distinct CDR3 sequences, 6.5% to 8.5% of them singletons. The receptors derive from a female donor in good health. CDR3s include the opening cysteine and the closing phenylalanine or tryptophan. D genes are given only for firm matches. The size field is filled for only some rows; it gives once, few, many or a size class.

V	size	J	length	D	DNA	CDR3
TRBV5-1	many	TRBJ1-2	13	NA	TGCGCCAGCAGCTCCGACATTTACTATGGCTACACCTTC	CASSSDIYYGYTF
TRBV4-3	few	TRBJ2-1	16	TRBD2	TGCGCCAGCAGTCGGACTAGCGGGGGGATATACAATGAGCAGTTCTTC	CASSRTSGGIYNEQFF
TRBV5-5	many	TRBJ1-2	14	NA	TGTGCCAGCAGCTTGGAGGGGGCTAACTATGGCTACACCTTC	CASSLEGANYGYTF
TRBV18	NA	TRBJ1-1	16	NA	TGTGCCAGCTCACCATTGGCAGGGGTTGGGAACACTGAAGCTTTCTTT	CASSPLAGVGNTEAFF
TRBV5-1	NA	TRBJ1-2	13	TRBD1	TGCGCCAGCCATCAGACAGGGGACTATGGCTACACCTTC	CASHQTGDYGYTF
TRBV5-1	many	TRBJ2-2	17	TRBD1	TGCGCCAGCGGGAGTACAGGGGGCATACGGAACACCGGGGAGCTGTTTTTT	CASGSTGGIRNTGELFF
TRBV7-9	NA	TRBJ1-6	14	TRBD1	TGTGCCACCACCATAGAGGGGGCTAATTCACCCCTCCACTTT	CATTIEGANSPLHF
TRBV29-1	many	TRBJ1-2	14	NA	TGCAGCGTTGAAGATCTAGAGATGGCATATGGCTACACCTTC	CSVEDLEMAYGYTF
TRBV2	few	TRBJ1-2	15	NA	TGTGCCAGCCCTCCTCTAGGGACTACAAACTATGGCTACACCTTC	CASPPLGTTNYGYTF
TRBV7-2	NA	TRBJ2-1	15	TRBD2	TGTGCCAGCAGTCGACGGACTAGCGGGTACAATGAGCAGTTCTTC	CASSRRTSGYNEQFF
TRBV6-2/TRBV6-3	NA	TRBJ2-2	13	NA	TGTGCCAGCAGTCACGTTAGGGCCGGGGAGCTGTTTTTT	CASSHVRAGELFF
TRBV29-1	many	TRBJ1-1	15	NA	TGCAGCGTTGGCTCTGGTTGGGGAATGAACACTGAAGCTTTCTTT	CSVGSGWGMNTEAFF
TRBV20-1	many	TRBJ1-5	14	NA	TGCAGTGCTAGCCGGTCGAATAGCAATCAGCCCCAGCATTTT	CSASRSNSNQPQHF
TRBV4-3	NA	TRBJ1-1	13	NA	TGCGCCAGCAGCCAAGAAAGAGGGGTGCAGGCTTTCTTT	CASSQERGVQAFF
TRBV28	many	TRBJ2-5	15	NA	TGTGCCAGCGGGGGGCGGGTCCTATTCCAAGAGACCCAGTACTTC	CASGGRVLFQETQYF
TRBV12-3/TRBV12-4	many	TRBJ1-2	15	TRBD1	TGTGCCAGCAGTTTCTCGGGTCAGGGGGCGCGGGGCTACACCTTC	CASSFSGQGARGYTF
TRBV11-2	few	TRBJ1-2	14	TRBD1	TGTGCCAGCAGCTCGGGACAGGGGTACCGTGGCTACACCTTC	CASSSGQGYRGYTF
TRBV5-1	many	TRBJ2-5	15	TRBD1	TGCGCCAGCAGCAACCTGGGGACAGTTCAAGAGACCCAGTACTTC	CASSNLGTVQETQYF
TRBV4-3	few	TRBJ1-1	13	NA	TGCGCCAGCAGCCAAGTCACGGACACTGAAGCTTTCTTT	CASSQVTDTEAFF
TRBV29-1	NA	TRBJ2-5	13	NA	TGCAGCGTTGACAATACAGGGTTGGAGACCCAGTACTTC	CSVDNTGLETQYF
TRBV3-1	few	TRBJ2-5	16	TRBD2	TGTGCCAGCAGCCAAGTGGCTAGCGGGGGGGCCGTCACCCAGTACTTC	CASSQVASGGAVTQYF
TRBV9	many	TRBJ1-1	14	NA	TGTGCCAGCAGTCTCGGGACTGCGAACACTGAAGCTTTCTTT	CASSLGTANTEAFF
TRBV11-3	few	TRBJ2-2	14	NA	TGTGCCAGCAGCTATAGTGGTTTTTCCGGGGAGCTGTTTTTT	CASSYSGFSGELFF
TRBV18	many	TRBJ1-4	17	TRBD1	TGTGCCAGCTCACGTCGGACAGGGGCCTCCACTAATGAAAAACTGTTTTTT	CASSRRTGASTNEKLFF
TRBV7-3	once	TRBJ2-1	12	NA	TGTGCCAGCAGCCTGGGGCGGCATGAGCAGTTCTTC	CASSLGRHEQFF
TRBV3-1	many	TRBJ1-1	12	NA	TGTGCCAGCAGCCAAGCAGGGACTGAAGCTTTCTTT	CASSQAGTEAFF
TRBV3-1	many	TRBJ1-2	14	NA	TGTGCCAGCAGCGGGAGACAGCCCGTCTATGGCTACACCTTC	CASSGRQPVYGYTF
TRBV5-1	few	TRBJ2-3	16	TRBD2	TGCGCCAGCAGTCCCACTAGCGGAATAAAGACAGATACGCAGTATTTT	CASSPTSGIKTDTQYF
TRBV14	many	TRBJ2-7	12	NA	TGTGCCAGCAGCTGGGGGCGGGGCGAGCAGTACTTC	CASSWGRGEQYF
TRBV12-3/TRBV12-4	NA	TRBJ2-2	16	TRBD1	TGTGCCAGCAGCCATTTTACAGGGGTCGCTACCGGGGAGCTGTTTTTT	CASSHFTGVATGELFF
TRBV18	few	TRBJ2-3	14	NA	TGTGCCAGCTCACTGGACTCAGCCGGAGATACGCAGTATTTT	CASSLDSAGDTQYF
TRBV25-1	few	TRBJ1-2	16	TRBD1	TGTGCCAGCAGCTCTAGGACAGGGCGATTGGACTATGGCTACACCTTC	CASSSRTGRLDYGYTF
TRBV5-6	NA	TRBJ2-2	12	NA	TGTGCCGAAGGGGCAAGGACCGGGGAGCTGTTTTTT	CAEGARTGELFF
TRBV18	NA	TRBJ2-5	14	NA	TGTGCCAGCTCACCTCTGACAGGAGTAGAGACCCAGTACTTC	CASSPLTGVETQYF
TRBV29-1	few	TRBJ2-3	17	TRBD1	TGCAGCGTTGAATTGACGTGGACAGGGGATTTGACAGATACGCAGTATTTT	CSVELTWTGDLTDTQYF
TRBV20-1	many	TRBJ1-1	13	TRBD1	TGCAGTGCCAGACAGGGTCTGGGTACTGAAGCTTTCTTT	CSARQGLGTEAFF
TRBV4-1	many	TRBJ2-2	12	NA	TGCGCCAGCAGCCAAGTCACCCGGGAGCTGTTTTTT	CASSQVTRELFF